Below, 26 T cell receptor beta chains from the same sample are listed, as sequenced in a study of T-cell memory formation after mild COVID-19. TCRdb processed the 5' RACE reads anew with MiXCR; each CDR3 protein has one entry. The table records about 310,000 distinct CDR3 sequences, approximately 19% of them present only once. The sequenced material came from PBMCs or a T cell subset sorted from them (not recorded which). These receptors all come from a man aged 18 to 30 who had mild COVID-19 (a few samples of this study predate the infection). Cell type and time point are not known.

The V call is TRBV19, the J call TRBJ1-1; TRBD1 agrees at 9 bases. CDR3 size: 15 residues. With 3 bases clipped from V and 4 bases from J, the junction kept 6 bases outside the gene matches. CDR1 LNHDA and CDR2 SQIVND come from the germline V gene (reference sequence). CDR3: CASSIYTGGRTEAFF. CDR3 bases: TGTGCCAGTAGTATTTATACAGGGGGCCGCACTGAAGCTTTCTTT.

This clonotype was counted a few times. The chain recombines TRBV7-6 with TRBJ2-7, with 8 bases lining up with TRBD2. V lost 3 bases and J lost 4; bases outside the gene matches: 2. The CDR3 is 13 amino acids. Germline CDR1 SGHVS, CDR2 FNYEAQ. The CDR3 region is CASSFERGYEQYF. Here the CDR3 DNA reads TGTGCCAGCAGCTTTGAGCGGGGGTACGAGCAGTACTTC.

This chain connects TRBV18 to TRBJ2-7, with a weak D call TRBD2 (5 bases). V lost 3 bases to trimming and J lost 1 base, with 10 bases between them. This CDR3 is 14 amino acids long. Per the germline V gene, CDR1 is KGHSH and CDR2 is LQKENI. CDR3 residues: CASSPEADSYEQYF. DNA for the CDR3: TGTGCCAGCTCACCGGAGGCAGATTCCTACGAGCAGTACTTC.

The V gene is TRBV5-1, the J gene TRBJ2-5; possibly TRBD2 for D (6 bases). The CDR3 spans 15 residues. Per germline, CDR1 SGHRS and CDR2 YFSETQ. Trimming cost V 1 base and J 7 bases, with 17 bases left between them. CDR3 residues: CASSLTGDRLRTQYF. The CDR3 nucleotides are TGCGCCAGCAGCTTGACGGGGGACCGCCTAAGGACCCAGTACTTC.

The chain combines TRBV5-1 with TRBJ1-1; no clear D gene. The CDR3 sequence is 12 residues long. V was trimmed by 1 base and J by 7 bases, leaving 8 bases between them. Germline V gives CDR1 SGHRS, CDR2 YFSETQ. The DNA of the CDR3 is TGCGCCAGCAGCTTGTTTGCCGGTGAAGCTTTCTTT. It yields the protein CASSLFAGEAFF.

This clonotype has ten or more counts. V gene TRBV12-3 or TRBV12-4 combines with J gene TRBJ2-7, with 11 bases matching TRBD1. This CDR3 region has 15 residues. V lost 5 bases, J lost 7 bases, and 10 bases stayed unmatched. CDR3 coding DNA: TGTGCCAGCAGTCCTTCCGGGACAGGGGGAAGTGAGCAGTACTTC. It translates to CASSPSGTGGSEQYF.

The rearrangement links TRBV28 to TRBJ1-1; D unresolved. Trimming removed 6 bases at V and 3 bases at J, with 20 bases between. Germline V gene data show CDR1 as MDHEN and CDR2 as SYDVKM. The CDR3 sequence is 16 residues long. In DNA, the CDR3 is TGTGCCAGCAGCTCCGTCGAAGTGTATGGGTACACTGAAGCTTTCTTT. Protein product: CASSSVEVYGYTEAFF.

This clonotype occurred a few times. The V and J genes are TRBV9 and TRBJ2-2; D unclear. The CDR3 is made up of 15 amino acids. Trimming stripped 0 bases from V and 2 bases from J, with 8 bases between. Germline lookup yields CDR1 SGDLS and CDR2 YYNGEE. The CDR3 nucleotides read TGTGCCAGCAGCGTAGGCGGATTAAACACCGGGGAGCTGTTTTTT. Its translation: CASSVGGLNTGELFF.

This clonotype appeared a few times. The genes are TRBV11-2 and TRBJ2-2; D unresolved. The V end lost 1 base, the J end lost 6 bases, and 12 bases lay between the germline ends. Germline CDR1 SGHAT, CDR2 FQNNGV. The CDR3 has 15 residues. CDR3 region: CASSLAYQVSGELFF. The CDR3 nucleotides read TGTGCCAGCAGCTTAGCCTACCAGGTGTCCGGGGAGCTGTTTTTT.

There are many counts of this clonotype. The CDR3 loop reads CASTTRPSGAGDTQYF. In nucleotides, the CDR3 is TGTGCCAGCACCACCCGGCCTAGCGGGGCGGGAGATACGCAGTATTTT. The genes are TRBV12-3 or TRBV12-4 and TRBJ2-3; TRBD2 matches at 9 bases. The CDR3 has 16 amino acids. J gave up 5 bases and V 7 bases, and 13 bases lay outside the gene matches.

The rearrangement links TRBV20-1 to TRBJ2-3; perhaps TRBD2 as D (6 bases). There are 16 residues in the CDR3. Between the trimmed V and J ends, which lost 6 bases and 4 bases, there was a span of 23 bases. The germline gives CDR1 DFQATT, CDR2 SNEGSKA (reference sequence). The CDR3 protein is CSANPRRAGRADTQYF. As DNA, the CDR3 is TGCAGTGCCAACCCCCGACGAGCGGGTCGGGCAGATACGCAGTATTTT.

The chain carries TRBV29-1 and TRBJ2-5, with 9 bases lining up with TRBD1. The ends lost 3 bases at V and 7 bases at J; junction bases unmatched: 9. This CDR3 comprises 14 residues. Germline CDR1 SQVTM, CDR2 ANQGSEA. The CDR3 nucleotides read TGCAGCGTTGAGGGGACAGGGTCCATCGGGACCCAGTACTTC. This gives the protein CSVEGTGSIGTQYF.

This clonotype has more than one count but fewer than ten. The chain has TRBV5-1 and TRBJ1-1; 7 bases are shared with TRBD1. Germline CDR1 SGHRS, CDR2 YFSETQ. V trimming: 6 bases; J trimming: 0 bases; junction bases outside the gene matches: 8. The CDR3 is 15 amino acids. CDR3: CASTRQGGMNTEAFF. Here the CDR3 DNA reads TGCGCCAGCACGCGACAGGGAGGTATGAACACTGAAGCTTTCTTT.

This clonotype was recorded a few times. The rearrangement uses TRBV7-9 and TRBJ1-1, with TRBD1 matching over 11 bases. CDR1 is SEHNR and CDR2 is FQNEAQ in the germline V gene (reference sequence). J was trimmed by 10 bases and V by 5 bases; bases with no gene match: 0. The CDR3 extends over 11 amino acids. CDR3 loop: CASSGTGGAFF. Written as DNA, the CDR3 is TGTGCCAGCAGCGGGACAGGGGGAGCTTTCTTT.

This clonotype was counted ten times or more. The CDR3 nucleotides read TGTGCCAGCAGCTTGGGCTTCTCTGCGGAGCACATTCAGTACTTC. It is translated as CASSLGFSAEHIQYF. V gene TRBV7-2 combines with J gene TRBJ2-4; unclear D gene. Germline V lookup: CDR1 SGHTA, CDR2 FQGNSA. With 3 bases removed from V and 8 bases from J, the gap between germline ends came to 17 bases. The CDR3 covers 15 residues.

The J gene is TRBJ1-2, the V gene TRBV28; D is ambiguous. The CDR3 sequence is 13 residues long. Trimming took off 5 bases at V and 4 bases at J, with 11 bases between the two ends. Germline V CDR1 and CDR2: MDHEN, SYDVKM. The chain's CDR3 is CASSTSQRYGYTF. DNA of the CDR3: TGTGCCAGCAGTACCTCTCAGCGCTATGGCTACACCTTC.

The chain carries TRBV27 and TRBJ1-2; D is undetermined. V dropped 3 bases and J dropped 8 bases, with 19 bases sitting between them. The length of the CDR3 is 15 residues. Germline V gene data show CDR1 as MNHEY and CDR2 as SMNVEV (reference sequence). CDR3 in amino acids: CASSLSGSHLEGYTF. The CDR3 region has the DNA TGTGCCAGCAGTTTGTCCGGGTCCCACCTTGAGGGCTACACCTTC.

The chain has TRBV7-6 and TRBJ1-5; D uncertain. The CDR3 has 14 residues. The germline gives CDR1 SGHVS, CDR2 FNYEAQ. Trimming took off 1 base at V and 6 bases at J, with 10 bases between the two ends. In DNA form, the CDR3 reads TGTGCCAGCAGCTTAGATCCGGGGATTCAGCCCCAGCATTTT. Its translation is CASSLDPGIQPQHF. Looking up the rest from reference TRBV7-6 and TRBJ1-5 gives the full variable domain: GAGVSQSPRYKVTKRGQDVALRCDPISGHVSLYWYRQALGQGPEFLTYFNYEAQQDKSGLPNDRFSAERPEGSISTLTIQRTEQRDSAMYRCASSLDPGIQPQHFGDGTRLSIL.

The CDR3 nucleotides are TGCAGTGCTAGCCTGAGCTCGTATCAGACCCAGTACTTC. Translated, it gives CSASLSSYQTQYF. The J gene is TRBJ2-5, the V gene TRBV20-1; no firm D call. Per germline, CDR1 DFQATT and CDR2 SNEGSKA (reference sequence). Trimming pared 3 bases from V and 6 bases from J, leaving 14 bases between. The CDR3 is 13 residues long.

CDR3 residues: CSGGSTRGSETQYF. The CDR3, as DNA: TGCAGCGGGGGGTCGACACGGGGGTCAGAGACCCAGTACTTC. The chain recombines TRBV29-1 with TRBJ2-5, with D tentatively TRBD2 (6 bases). Germline V CDR1 and CDR2: SQVTM, ANQGSEA. V lost 7 bases and J lost 4, with 19 bases in between. This CDR3 comprises 14 residues.

This clonotype was counted a few times. The V gene is TRBV24-1, the J gene TRBJ2-3; 8 bases fit TRBD2. The CDR3 has 16 amino acids. CDR1 KGHDR and CDR2 SFDVKD come from the germline V gene. J lost 1 base, V lost 4 bases, and 6 bases had no gene match. The CDR3 DNA sequence: TGTGCCACCAGTGAATCTACTAGCGGCGGCACAGATACGCAGTATTTT. It codes for CATSESTSGGTDTQYF.

This clonotype turned up a few times. The chain links TRBV5-6 to TRBJ1-1, with D perhaps TRBD1 (6 bases). V lost 4 bases and J 3 bases, leaving 16 bases between the germline ends. There are 15 residues in the CDR3. Germline loops: CDR1 SGHDT, CDR2 YYEEEE. CDR3 protein: CASSPSTTGDTEAFF. CDR3 in DNA: TGTGCCAGCAGCCCTTCAACGACAGGCGACACTGAAGCTTTCTTT.

Ten or more counts support this clonotype. This chain links TRBV4-1 with TRBJ2-3; D possibly uses TRBD1 or TRBD2 (5 bases each). This CDR3 has 14 amino acids. Germline V lookup: CDR1 MGHRA, CDR2 YSYEKL. The ends were cut back, 0 bases at V and 4 bases at J, with 8 bases in the middle. The CDR3 is CASSQDLGADTQYF. DNA for the CDR3: TGCGCCAGCAGCCAAGATCTGGGGGCAGATACGCAGTATTTT.

This clonotype was counted a few times. The CDR3 sequence is CASSLEAPDTQYF. As DNA, the CDR3 is TGCGCCAGCAGCTTGGAGGCCCCAGATACGCAGTATTTT. The rearrangement joins TRBV5-1 to TRBJ2-3; D is uncertain. The CDR3 runs to 13 residues. Trimming cost V 0 bases and J 4 bases, with 6 bases left between them. The V gene's germline CDR1 is SGHRS and CDR2 YFSETQ.

The gene calls are TRBV6-6 and TRBJ2-7, with 10 nucleotides matching TRBD1. Trimming cost V 1 base and J 7 bases; bases outside gene matches: 4. CDR3 length: 14 amino acids. Germline V CDR1 and CDR2: MNHNY, SVGAGI (reference sequence). CDR3 residues: CASSYFGTGDEQYF. Here the CDR3 DNA reads TGTGCCAGCAGTTACTTCGGGACAGGGGATGAGCAGTACTTC.

The rearrangement uses TRBV5-1 and TRBJ2-3; 7 positions agree with TRBD1. With 2 bases clipped from V and 5 bases from J, the junction kept 5 bases outside the gene matches. This CDR3 comprises 14 residues. Germline loops: CDR1 SGHRS, CDR2 YFSETQ. DNA for the CDR3: TGCGCCAGCAGCTTCGGACAGGTTAAAGATACGCAGTATTTT. Translated: CASSFGQVKDTQYF. The variable domain in full, with the rest retrieved from reference TRBV5-1 and TRBJ2-3, is KAGVTQTPRYLIKTRGQQVTLSCSPISGHRSVSWYQQTPGQGLQFLFEYFSETQRNKGNFPGRFSGRQFSNSRSEMNVSTLELGDSALYLCASSFGQVKDTQYFGPGTRLTVL.